This is a list of T cell receptor beta chains from one sample in a study of beta chain features in type 1 diabetes. Profiling relied on immunoSEQ multiplex PCR, and the TCRdb table lists in-frame clones only, not all of them. The top ten clones hold 0.9% to 1.4% of a sample with tens of thousands of clones, 68% of them seen once. Sequenced input: stem cell memory CD4+ T cells from blood. The receptors were gathered from a woman aged 40 to 50 with type 1 diabetes. Each CDR3 is given with its conserved first and last residue. A D gene is named only where the DNA matches it firmly. Clone size, where shown, is once, few, many, or a class for clones that have expanded.

J: TRBJ2-7; size: NA; D: TRBD1; length: 16; V: TRBV4-1; DNA: TGCGCCAGCAGCCAAGTTGGGGGGCAGGGGGCGTACGAGCAGTACTTC; CDR3: CASSQVGGQGAYEQYF
J: TRBJ2-3; size: NA; D: NA; length: 13; V: TRBV7-3; DNA: TGTGCCAGCAACCAGGGGCAGACAGATACGCAGTATTTT; CDR3: CASNQGQTDTQYF
J: TRBJ2-7; size: few; D: TRBD1; length: 16; V: TRBV28; DNA: TGTGCCAGCAACCCTTTGGAAACCGGGACAGGCTACGAGCAGTACTTC; CDR3: CASNPLETGTGYEQYF
J: TRBJ2-5; size: once; D: TRBD1; length: 17; V: TRBV7-9; DNA: TGTGCCAGCAGCCCTGCCGTCCACAGGGGGCCACAAGAGACCCAGTACTTC; CDR3: CASSPAVHRGPQETQYF
J: TRBJ1-2; size: NA; D: NA; length: 15; V: TRBV5-4; DNA: TGTGCCAGCAGCCAAGACCCACAGGGCAACTATGGCTACACCTTC; CDR3: CASSQDPQGNYGYTF
J: TRBJ2-3; size: NA; D: NA; length: 12; V: TRBV4-2; DNA: TGTGCCAGCAGCCAACAGTTTGATACGCAGTATTTT; CDR3: CASSQQFDTQYF
J: TRBJ1-5; size: once; D: TRBD1; length: 15; V: TRBV2; DNA: TGTGCCAGCAGACAGGGGGCCCAGGGCAATCAGCCCCAGCATTTT; CDR3: CASRQGAQGNQPQHF
J: TRBJ1-1; size: NA; D: NA; length: 14; V: TRBV28; DNA: TGTGCCAGCAGTTTTACGGGGGAGAACACTGAAGCTTTCTTT; CDR3: CASSFTGENTEAFF
J: TRBJ2-1; size: NA; D: TRBD2; length: 15; V: TRBV4-2; DNA: TGTGCCAGCAGCGCCGGACTAGCGGGGAGCAATGAGCAGTTCTTC; CDR3: CASSAGLAGSNEQFF
J: TRBJ1-1; size: once; D: TRBD1; length: 18; V: TRBV18; DNA: TGTGCCAGCTCACCAGGTCAATTCGGGACAGGTAGCGTTTCTGAAGCTTTCTTT; CDR3: CASSPGQFGTGSVSEAFF
J: TRBJ1-2; size: NA; D: TRBD1; length: 15; V: TRBV5-1; DNA: TGCGCCAGCAGCGCCCCCGACAGGGGGGACTATGGCTACACCTTC; CDR3: CASSAPDRGDYGYTF
J: TRBJ2-3; size: NA; D: TRBD2; length: 15; V: TRBV7-2; DNA: TGTGCCAGCAGCGTCCTAGCGGGTGGGGGTAATACGCAGTATTTT; CDR3: CASSVLAGGGNTQYF
J: TRBJ1-2; size: NA; D: NA; length: 8; V: TRBV20-1; DNA: TGCAGTGCCCCTCAGTCCACCTTC; CDR3: CSAPQSTF
J: TRBJ1-2; size: NA; D: NA; length: 14; V: TRBV7-2; DNA: TGTGCCAGCAGCTTAGATGGGGCCCCGAGGGGCTACACCTTC; CDR3: CASSLDGAPRGYTF
J: TRBJ2-7; size: NA; D: NA; length: 16; V: TRBV21-1; DNA: TGTGCCAGCAGCACGACCCTCGGGAGAAGCTCCTACGAGCAGTACTTC; CDR3: CASSTTLGRSSYEQYF
J: TRBJ1-5; size: NA; D: NA; length: 14; V: TRBV7-2; DNA: TGTGCCAGCAGCTTAGGCGGCGCAGGGCAGCCCCAGCATTTT; CDR3: CASSLGGAGQPQHF